This record looks at one T cell receptor beta chain sequence and its context. What it binds is unknown. These data are taken from a study of PD-1 blockade in classical Hodgkin lymphoma. Study-wide background: Patients were treated with nivolumab at 3 mg/kg, and this was given intravenously every 2 weeks. General observations from the study: Relapsed/refractory patients reportedly had the lowest baseline TCR diversity, below newly diagnosed patients, who were below healthy donors. Prior therapy or disease activity may underlie the repertoire differences, whose causes remain undefined.

The V end was cut by 2 bases, the J end by 8 bases, with 11 bases between. CDR1 and CDR2 (germline): SGDLS, YYNGEE. This CDR3 comprises 13 residues. The method was immunoSEQ multiplex PCR; TCRdb's version includes in-frame clones alone and lacks a portion of them. The sample includes about 96,000 clones, about 92% seen only once; the top ten take under 2%. This sample's time point: cycle 4 day 1 (C4D1), after six to seven weeks of nivolumab. Every patient had relapsed following autologous stem cell transplantation, and cohorts differed in brentuximab vedotin exposure. Patients reached a best response of complete response, partial response or progressive disease.

This chain uses TRBV9 with TRBJ2-1; a weak D match, TRBD1 (5 bases). This sequence originates from a human donor with classical Hodgkin lymphoma. The sample consisted of peripheral blood mononuclear cells (PBMCs), taken before the fourth cycle of nivolumab. CDR3 sequence (DNA): TGTGCCAGCAGCGTTTTCCCCAGGGATGAGCAGTTCTTC. Translated, it gives CASSVFPRDEQFF.